The 26 T cell receptor beta chains below were found in one sample sequenced in a study of cytomegalovirus exposure and HLA in healthy donors. PCR involved 60 Vbeta and 13 Jbeta primers. The protocol was immunoSEQ multiplex PCR, while the TCRdb copy is restricted to in-frame clones and leaves out a portion. This sample yields 150,000 or so clones, of which approximately 80% are seen a single time; roughly 13% belongs to the top ten. Sequences were obtained from PBMCs. The receptors were gathered from a man aged 30 to 39 in good health and CMV-seropositive.

The chain employs TRBV9 and TRBJ2-3, with D unclear. The length of the CDR3 is 14 residues. Germline CDR1 SGDLS, CDR2 YYNGEE. Trimming took 0 bases from V and 1 from J, leaving 6 bases between them. The CDR3 spells CASSVEPGTDTQYF. DNA for the CDR3: TGTGCCAGCAGCGTAGAGCCCGGCACAGATACGCAGTATTTT.

J is TRBJ2-5 and V is TRBV5-1, with D possibly matching TRBD1 (5 bases). This CDR3 is built from 15 residues. V lost 0 bases to trimming and J lost 1 base, with 10 bases between them. Germline V gene sequence: CDR1 SGHRS, CDR2 YFSETQ. The CDR3 DNA follows: TGCGCCAGCAGCTTGGCTGCAGGGCCCCAAGAGACCCAGTACTTC. Residues: CASSLAAGPQETQYF.

The chain combines TRBV5-4 with TRBJ1-2; D possibly corresponds to TRBD1 (5 bases). V lost 3 bases, J lost 8 bases, and 11 bases lay in between. The CDR3 is 12 residues long. Germline V gene sequence: CDR1 SGHNT, CDR2 YYREEE (reference sequence). CDR3 nucleotides: TGTGCCAGCAGCTGGCAGGGTCAGGGCTACACCTTC. This sequence encodes CASSWQGQGYTF.

The chain combines TRBV19 with TRBJ2-3; D gene uncertain. V was pared by 5 bases and J by 5 bases, with 11 bases between. From germline, CDR1 is LNHDA and CDR2 SQIVND (reference sequence). The CDR3 covers 13 residues. The CDR3 here is CASSARREDTQYF. The CDR3 DNA follows: TGTGCCAGTAGTGCCCGGAGAGAAGATACGCAGTATTTT.

This chain uses TRBV5-1 with TRBJ2-5; D perhaps matches TRBD2 (7 bases). V dropped 1 base and J dropped 5 bases, with 9 bases sitting between them. The CDR3 is 13 residues long. In germline, CDR1 is SGHRS, CDR2 YFSETQ. The CDR3 protein is CASSLKGGETQYF. The CDR3 DNA is TGCGCCAGCAGCTTGAAGGGGGGGGAGACCCAGTACTTC.

In this sample, this clone turned up a few times. V is TRBV28 and J is TRBJ2-2, with D perhaps TRBD1 (5 bases). V lost 7 bases to trimming and J lost 2 bases, with 11 bases between them. This CDR3 is 14 amino acids long. CDR1 is MDHEN, CDR2 SYDVKM, per germline. The CDR3 region is CASNTGYNTGELFF. CDR3 bases: TGTGCCAGCAATACAGGTTATAACACCGGGGAGCTGTTTTTT. The full variable domain, in which reference TRBV28 and TRBJ2-2 provide the parts outside the CDR3, is DVKVTQSSRYLVKRTGEKVFLECVQDMDHENMFWYRQDPGLGLRLIYFSYDVKMKEKGDIPEGYSVSREKKERFSLILESASTNQTSMYLCASNTGYNTGELFFGEGSRLTVL.

The rearrangement uses TRBV7-9 and TRBJ2-7, with TRBD2 identical over 13 bases. The CDR3 consists of 18 residues. The J segment lost 7 bases and the V segment lost 1 base, leaving 13 bases of the junction unmatched. Germline V CDR1 and CDR2: SEHNR, FQNEAQ (reference sequence). CDR3 sequence (DNA): TGTGCCAGCAGCTTAGAGGGACTAGCGGGAAAGGTCGGAAGGGAGCAGTACTTC. Translation gives CASSLEGLAGKVGREQYF.

This chain uses TRBV6-1 with TRBJ2-5, with 9 nucleotides matching TRBD2. CDR3 length: 17 residues. V shed 2 bases, J shed 4 bases, and the junction held 11 bases outside the gene matches. CDR1 and CDR2 from the germline V gene are MNHNS and SASEGT. The CDR3 loop reads CASSETASGNARETQYF. In DNA, the CDR3 is TGTGCCAGCAGTGAAACGGCTAGCGGGAATGCAAGAGAGACCCAGTACTTC.

On this clone: At one end the junction does not follow the germline gene, possibly because of a read error. The genes are TRBV7-9 and TRBJ2-7, with 7 bases aligning to TRBD1. Germline V CDR1 and CDR2: SEHNR, FQNEAQ (reference sequence). This CDR3 region has 14 residues. CDR3 nucleotide sequence: TGTTCCAGCAGCTCAGGACAGGTTCCCCCCGAGCAGTACTTC. Encoded protein: CSSSSGQVPPEQYF.

The chain joins TRBV18 to TRBJ2-5, with TRBD1 as a possible D gene (5 bases). V was trimmed by 1 base and J by 4 bases, leaving 10 bases between them. The CDR3 is 14 residues long. CDR1 and CDR2 (germline): KGHSH, LQKENI. The CDR3 DNA reads TGTGCCAGCTCACCACTGAGGCAGGGAGAGACCCAGTACTTC. Residues: CASSPLRQGETQYF.

The rearrangement uses TRBV18 and TRBJ1-1, with TRBD1 as a possible D gene (5 bases). V lost 0 bases to trimming and J lost 5 bases, with 7 bases between them. This CDR3 comprises 13 residues. The germline gives CDR1 KGHSH, CDR2 LQKENI. CDR3 sequence: CASSPPEGTEAFF. The CDR3 nucleotides read TGTGCCAGCTCACCACCGGAGGGGACTGAAGCTTTCTTT.

The gene calls are TRBV5-6 and TRBJ2-1, with 8 bases aligning to TRBD2. In germline, CDR1 is SGHDT, CDR2 YYEEEE. Germline trimming cut 4 bases from V and 0 bases from J; bases unmatched to any gene: 6. The CDR3 has 16 amino acids. CDR3 residues: CASSISAGASYNEQFF. The CDR3 DNA reads as TGTGCCAGCAGCATCTCAGCGGGAGCCTCCTACAATGAGCAGTTCTTC.

In its sample, this clone was seen a few times. The CDR3 sequence is CASSASGGGLNEQFF. The CDR3 DNA sequence: TGTGCCAGCAGCGCCTCTGGCGGAGGGCTCAATGAGCAGTTCTTC. This sequence joins TRBV9 and TRBJ2-1; D perhaps matches TRBD2 (6 bases). This CDR3 region has 15 residues. Germline CDR1 and CDR2: SGDLS and YYNGEE. The V gene lost 3 bases and the J gene lost 6 bases, with 16 bases spanning the gap.

The sample holds one count of this clone. V usage is TRBV6-1 and J usage is TRBJ2-7; 9 bases map to TRBD1. J gave up 5 bases and V 3 bases, and 8 bases lay outside the gene matches. In germline, CDR1 is MNHNS, CDR2 SASEGT. The CDR3 consists of 15 residues. The CDR3 nucleotides read TGTGCCAGCAGTGAGGGACAGGGTCCACAGCACGAGCAGTACTTC. This translates into CASSEGQGPQHEQYF.

The rearrangement links TRBV29-1 to TRBJ2-7, with D maybe TRBD2 (5 bases). Germline V gives CDR1 SQVTM, CDR2 ANQGSEA. The germline V and J ends were trimmed by 4 bases and 0 bases, with 13 bases remaining between them. This CDR3 contains 14 residues. The CDR3 nucleotides read TGCAGCGTTGTATCCCAGCGGAACTCCTACGAGCAGTACTTC. Its translation is CSVVSQRNSYEQYF.

This chain joins TRBV4-1 and TRBJ2-5; D might be TRBD2 (6 bases). Deletions cut 4 bases from V and 4 bases from J, with 19 bases between. CDR1 and CDR2 from the germline V gene are MGHRA and YSYEKL. The CDR3 is 16 amino acids. The CDR3 here is CASSPGFGGSSETQYF. In DNA form, the CDR3 reads TGCGCCAGCAGCCCGGGTTTTGGGGGGAGCTCAGAGACCCAGTACTTC.

The rearrangement joins TRBV9 to TRBJ1-6; unclear D gene. The germline CDR1 and CDR2 sequences are SGDLS and YYNGEE. The V end lost 0 bases, the J end lost 7 bases, and 11 bases lay between the germline ends. The CDR3 consists of 15 residues. This CDR3 reads CASSVDVMLNSPLHF. CDR3 sequence (DNA): TGTGCCAGCAGCGTAGATGTGATGCTAAATTCACCCCTCCACTTT. Variable domain in full (rest from reference TRBV9 and TRBJ1-6): DSGVTQTPKHLITATGQRVTLRCSPRSGDLSVYWYQQSLDQGLQFLIQYYNGEERAKGNILERFSAQQFPDLHSELNLSSLELGDSALYFCASSVDVMLNSPLHFGNGTRLTVT.

In its sample, this clone was seen once. V gene TRBV5-1 combines with J gene TRBJ2-6; the match to TRBD1 covers 8 bases. J was trimmed by 1 base and V by 3 bases; bases with no gene match: 15. CDR3 length equals 20 residues. In germline, CDR1 is SGHRS, CDR2 YFSETQ. The CDR3 loop reads CASSSLTFRGRRSGANVLTF. The DNA of the CDR3 is TGCGCCAGCAGCTCCCTTACCTTCAGGGGGCGACGGTCTGGGGCCAACGTCCTGACTTTC.

The chain uses TRBV5-4 and TRBJ2-3, with 7 bases lining up with TRBD2. Germline V gives CDR1 SGHNT, CDR2 YYREEE (reference sequence). The CDR3 is 12 residues long. The J segment lost 8 bases and the V segment lost 9 bases, leaving 9 bases of the junction unmatched. The CDR3 nucleotides read TGTGCCACCGGGGGGAGTGGTGGTACGCAGTATTTT. Its translation: CATGGSGGTQYF.

The chain links TRBV5-4 to TRBJ2-7; 9 nucleotides match TRBD2. With 3 bases clipped from V and 6 bases from J, the junction kept 4 bases outside the gene matches. This CDR3 has 13 amino acids. Germline values: CDR1 SGHNT, CDR2 YYREEE (reference sequence). This chain's CDR3 is CASSSRLAVEQYF. The CDR3, as DNA: TGTGCCAGCAGCTCCCGACTAGCGGTCGAGCAGTACTTC.

J is TRBJ2-1 and V is TRBV30, with 7 nucleotides matching TRBD2. This CDR3 spans 16 amino acids. CDR1 is GTSNPN and CDR2 is SVGIG in the germline V gene (reference sequence). V gave up 2 bases and J gave up 0 bases; unmatched junction bases: 7. CDR3 DNA sequence: TGTGCCTGGAGTCGAGGGAGGGCCGGCTCCTACAATGAGCAGTTCTTC. It specifies CAWSRGRAGSYNEQFF.

The chain is built from TRBV29-1 and TRBJ2-3, with TRBD2 identical over 11 bases. V gave up 7 bases and J gave up 3 bases; unmatched junction bases: 3. Per the germline V gene, CDR1 is SQVTM and CDR2 is ANQGSEA. The CDR3 extends over 13 amino acids. CDR3 protein: CSARLAGTDTQYF. CDR3 bases: TGCAGCGCAAGACTAGCGGGAACAGATACGCAGTATTTT.

In this sample, this clone turned up a few times. The V gene is TRBV18, the J gene TRBJ2-1; D possibly corresponds to TRBD2 (6 bases). The CDR3 is made up of 18 amino acids. The germline V gene has CDR1 KGHSH and CDR2 LQKENI. The V end was cut by 2 bases, the J end by 0 bases, with 17 bases between. DNA of the CDR3: TGTGCCAGCTCACCAGTTCGCGGCGGGGATCGCTCCTACAATGAGCAGTTCTTC. Encoded protein: CASSPVRGGDRSYNEQFF.

This clone was detected only a few times. V is TRBV9 and J is TRBJ2-7, with D possibly TRBD1 on 5 matching bases. The CDR3 extends over 14 amino acids. V was pared by 5 bases and J by 0 bases, with 12 bases between. CDR1 is SGDLS and CDR2 is YYNGEE in the germline V gene. Here the CDR3 DNA reads TGTGCCAGCAGTGAATCGGACACCTCCTACGAGCAGTACTTC. As protein: CASSESDTSYEQYF.

In this sample, this clone turned up once. The genes are TRBV19 and TRBJ1-4, with D unclear. The germline V gene encodes CDR1 LNHDA and CDR2 SQIVND (reference sequence). The CDR3 runs to 14 residues. Trimming shortened V by 5 bases and J by 8 bases, and 15 bases separated the two germline ends. The CDR3 nucleotides read TGTGCCAGTAGTTTTCAACGACTTGGCGAAAAACTGTTTTTT. Translation gives CASSFQRLGEKLFF.

The chain is built from TRBV18 and TRBJ1-2; D perhaps matches TRBD1 (6 bases). The CDR3 loop spans 13 amino acids. Germline V gene sequence: CDR1 KGHSH, CDR2 LQKENI. The ends were cut back, 3 bases at V and 6 bases at J, with 11 bases in the middle. The CDR3 DNA reads as TGTGCCAGCTCACCCCGACAGGAGGATGGCTACACCTTC. As protein: CASSPRQEDGYTF.